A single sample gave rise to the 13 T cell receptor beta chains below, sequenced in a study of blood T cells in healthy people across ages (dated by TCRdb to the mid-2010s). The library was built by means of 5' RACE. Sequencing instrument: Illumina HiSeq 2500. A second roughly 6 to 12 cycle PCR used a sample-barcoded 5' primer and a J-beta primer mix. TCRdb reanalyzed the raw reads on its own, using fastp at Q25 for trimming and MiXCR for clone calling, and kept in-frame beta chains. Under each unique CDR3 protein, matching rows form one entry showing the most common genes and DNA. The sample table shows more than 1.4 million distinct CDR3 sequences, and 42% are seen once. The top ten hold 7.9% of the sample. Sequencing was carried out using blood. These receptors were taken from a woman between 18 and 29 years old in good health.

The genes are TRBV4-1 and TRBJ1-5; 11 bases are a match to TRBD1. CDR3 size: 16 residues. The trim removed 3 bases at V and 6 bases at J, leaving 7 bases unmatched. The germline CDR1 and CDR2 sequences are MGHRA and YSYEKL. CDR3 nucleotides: TGCGCCAGCAGCCACTGGGACAGGGGGTTCGGTCAGCCCCAGCATTTT. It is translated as CASSHWDRGFGQPQHF.

This CDR3 is CASSPTGSLNNEQFF. Here the CDR3 DNA reads TGTGCCAGCTCACCGACAGGCAGCCTAAACAATGAGCAGTTCTTC. The genes are TRBV6-5 and TRBJ2-1, with a weak D call TRBD1 (6 bases). The germline V gene has CDR1 MNHEY and CDR2 SVGAGI. Trimming stripped 8 bases from V and 5 bases from J, with 19 bases between. The CDR3 totals 15 residues.

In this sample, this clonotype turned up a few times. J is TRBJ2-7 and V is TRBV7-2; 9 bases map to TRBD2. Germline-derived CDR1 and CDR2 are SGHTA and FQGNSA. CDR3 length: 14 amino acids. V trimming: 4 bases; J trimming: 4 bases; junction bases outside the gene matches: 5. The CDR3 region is CASSSGTSLYEQYF. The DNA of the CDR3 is TGTGCCAGCAGCTCCGGGACTAGCCTATACGAGCAGTACTTC.

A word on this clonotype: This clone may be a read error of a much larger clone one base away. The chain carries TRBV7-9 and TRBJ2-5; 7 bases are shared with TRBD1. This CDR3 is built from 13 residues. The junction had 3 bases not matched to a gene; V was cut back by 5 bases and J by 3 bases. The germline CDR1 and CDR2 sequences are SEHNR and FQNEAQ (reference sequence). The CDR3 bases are TGTGCCAGCAGCCGGGACAGCGAAGAGACCCAGTACTTC. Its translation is CASSRDSEETQYF.

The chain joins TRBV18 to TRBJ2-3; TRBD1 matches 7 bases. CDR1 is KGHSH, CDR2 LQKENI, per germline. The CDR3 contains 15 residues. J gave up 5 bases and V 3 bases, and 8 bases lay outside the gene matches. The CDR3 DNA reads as TGTGCCAGCTCACCCTCCGGGACAGAGGAAGATACGCAGTATTTT. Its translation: CASSPSGTEEDTQYF.

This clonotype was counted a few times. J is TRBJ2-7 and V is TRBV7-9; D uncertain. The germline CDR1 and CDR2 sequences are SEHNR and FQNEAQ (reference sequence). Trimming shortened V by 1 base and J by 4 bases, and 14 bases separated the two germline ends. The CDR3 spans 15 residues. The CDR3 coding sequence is TGTGCCAGCAGCTTAGGCGGCCAACGAGAATACGAGCAGTACTTC. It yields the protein CASSLGGQREYEQYF.

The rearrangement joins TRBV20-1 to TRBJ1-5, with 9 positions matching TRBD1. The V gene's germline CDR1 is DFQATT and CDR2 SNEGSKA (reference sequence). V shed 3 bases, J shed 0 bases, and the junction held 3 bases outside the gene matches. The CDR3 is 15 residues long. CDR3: CSARDRGSSNQPQHF. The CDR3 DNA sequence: TGCAGTGCTAGGGACAGGGGCTCTAGCAATCAGCCCCAGCATTTT.

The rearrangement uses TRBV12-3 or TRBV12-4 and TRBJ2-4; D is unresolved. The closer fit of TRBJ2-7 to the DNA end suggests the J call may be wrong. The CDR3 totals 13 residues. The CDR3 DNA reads TGTGCCAGCAGTTTTCTGCAGAATTACGAGCAGTACTTC. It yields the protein CASSFLQNYEQYF.

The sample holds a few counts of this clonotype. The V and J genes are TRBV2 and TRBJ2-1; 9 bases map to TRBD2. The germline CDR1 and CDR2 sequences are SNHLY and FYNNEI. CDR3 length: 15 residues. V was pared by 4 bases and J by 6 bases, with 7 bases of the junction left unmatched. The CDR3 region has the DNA TGTGCCAGCAGTGCGACTAGCGGAAACCCCAATGAGCAGTTCTTC. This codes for CASSATSGNPNEQFF. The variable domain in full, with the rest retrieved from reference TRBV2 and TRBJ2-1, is EPEVTQTPSHQVTQMGQEVILRCVPISNHLYFYWYRQILGQKVEFLVSFYNNEISEKSEIFDDQFSVERPDGSNFTLKIRSTKLEDSAMYFCASSATSGNPNEQFFGPGTRLTVL.

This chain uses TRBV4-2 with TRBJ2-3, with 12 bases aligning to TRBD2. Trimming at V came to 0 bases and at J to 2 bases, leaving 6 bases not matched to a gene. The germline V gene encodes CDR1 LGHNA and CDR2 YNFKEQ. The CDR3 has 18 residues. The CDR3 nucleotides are TGTGCCAGCAGCCAAGATGGACTAGCGGGATGCTACACAGATACGCAGTATTTT. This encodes CASSQDGLAGCYTDTQYF.

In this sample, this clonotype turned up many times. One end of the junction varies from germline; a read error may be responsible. As DNA, the CDR3 is TGTGCCAGCAGTTTAGTCGGGACCTACGAGCAGTACTTC. Translating it yields CASSLVGTYEQYF. The V gene is TRBV5-1, the J gene TRBJ2-7; TRBD2 is a possible D gene (5 bases). The germline CDR1 and CDR2 sequences are SGHRS and YFSETQ. The CDR3 covers 13 residues.

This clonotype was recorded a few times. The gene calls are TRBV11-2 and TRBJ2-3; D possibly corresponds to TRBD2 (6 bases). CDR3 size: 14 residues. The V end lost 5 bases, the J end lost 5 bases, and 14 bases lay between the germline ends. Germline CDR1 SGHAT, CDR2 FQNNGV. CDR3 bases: TGTGCCAGCAGCCCCCAAGGGACTTTAGATACGCAGTATTTT. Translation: CASSPQGTLDTQYF.

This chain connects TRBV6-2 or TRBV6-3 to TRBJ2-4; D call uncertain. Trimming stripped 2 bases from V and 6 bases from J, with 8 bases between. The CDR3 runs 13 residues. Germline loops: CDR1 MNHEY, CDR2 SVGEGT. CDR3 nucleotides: TGTGCCAGCAGTTACACCCCCGGAAACATTCAGTACTTC. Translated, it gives CASSYTPGNIQYF.